The 4 T cell receptor beta chains given below trace back to one sample, sequenced in a study of human T cells and chemical hapten exposure. Time point: patch test 2, 6 weeks after DPC sensitization. Treatment reported: therapeutic diphenylcyclopropenone sensitization with weekly scalp DPC. Each CDR3 protein gets one entry after TCRdb re-called the RACE reads with MiXCR. The profile covers around 82,000 distinct CDR3 sequences, with approximately 7% appearing a single time and 1% to 1.5% taken by the ten largest. This material consisted of whole blood, taken in connection with sensitization to the hapten diphenylcyclopropenone (DPC). These receptor sequences come from a young woman with alopecia areata. Some clones in this sample may be carry-over from other donors' samples.

There are many counts of this clonotype. The chain recombines TRBV20-1 with TRBJ2-3; D might be TRBD2 (5 bases). This CDR3 contains 14 residues. CDR1 is DFQATT, CDR2 SNEGSKA, per germline (reference sequence). V was trimmed by 8 bases and J by 2 bases, leaving 17 bases between them. In DNA, the CDR3 is TGCAGTTCTTCAGCGGACTCCCACACAGATACGCAGTATTTT. Protein product: CSSSADSHTDTQYF.

This clonotype was seen a handful of times. V and J are TRBV29-1 and TRBJ1-2; no clear D. V was clipped by 3 bases and J by 8 bases, with 13 bases between them. This CDR3 comprises 12 residues. Germline V gene sequence: CDR1 SQVTM, CDR2 ANQGSEA. The CDR3 reads CSVDLNRLGYTF. In DNA, the CDR3 is TGCAGCGTTGATCTGAACCGGTTGGGCTACACCTTC.

Many counts were recorded for this clonotype. The V and J genes are TRBV5-8 and TRBJ1-4; 9 bases are a match to TRBD1. J gave up 8 bases and V 0 bases, and 5 bases lay outside the gene matches. The length of the CDR3 is 15 residues. In germline, CDR1 is SGHTS, CDR2 YDEGEE. The DNA for the CDR3 is TGTGCCAGCAGCTTGGTGACAGGGGGAGGAGAAAAACTGTTTTTT. Translation: CASSLVTGGGEKLFF. Combining the CDR3 with reference TRBV5-8 and TRBJ1-4 gives the whole variable domain EAGVTQSPTHLIKTRGQQATLRCSPISGHTSVYWYQQALGLGLQFLLWYDEGEERNRGNFPPRFSGRQFPNYSSELNVNALELEDSALYLCASSLVTGGGEKLFFGSGTQLSVL.

This clonotype came up many times. The rearrangement joins TRBV6-4 to TRBJ1-5; 7 nucleotides match TRBD1. The CDR3 length is 15 residues. Germline V CDR1 and CDR2: MRHNA, SNTAGT. V lost 7 bases to trimming and J lost 0 bases; unmatched junction nucleotides: 6. In DNA form, the CDR3 reads TGTGCCAGCACTCCAGGGGGGTATAGCAATCAGCCCCAGCATTTT. Protein: CASTPGGYSNQPQHF.